This passage covers 26 T cell receptor beta chains from one sample sequenced in a study of tumor-infiltrating lymphocytes in primary liver carcinoma. A primer in the constant region served to generate TCR beta cDNA from approximately 500 ng of total RNA. What produced the TCR beta libraries was three nested multiplex PCR rounds using slightly modified ARM-PCR. It was with TRBV1-TRBV30 forward primers and a C-beta reverse primer that the first two PCR rounds were run, at roughly 10 cycles each. TCRdb re-derived calls from the multiplex PCR reads in MiXCR, one entry per CDR3 protein. The sample has 30,000 to 40,000 distinct CDR3 sequences; roughly 80% are singletons. Unsorted bulk tissue, about 19-31 mg of it, served as the source for co-extraction of RNA and DNA. The source material was liver tumor tissue from sampling region 4. Subset denoted: tumor region T4, right-lateral pole. These receptors were taken from a man in his forties or fifties with primary liver carcinoma and hepatitis B virus infection.

To note about this clonotype: This CDR3 fails to terminate in the conserved phenylalanine or tryptophan, so it likely reflects a read error. V and J are TRBV6-2 or TRBV6-3 and TRBJ2-7; D is unclear. The germline gives CDR1 MNHEY, CDR2 SVGEGT. The CDR3 contains 13 residues. The CDR3 DNA reads as TGTCCCAGCAGTTTGGGCGCTACCTACGAGCAGTACTTA. Its translation: CPSSLGATYEQYL.

For this clonotype: The missing conserved phenylalanine or tryptophan at the end of this CDR3 makes a read error likely. No DNA is shown, since the ends of the CDR3 on it are uncertain; the CDR3 is the one TCRdb lists. This rearrangement joins TRBV4-3 to TRBJ1-6; the table's TRBD1 call for D was not verified on the DNA. The CDR3 has 16 amino acids, counting both end residues. Germline lookup yields CDR1 LGHNA and CDR2 YSLEER. CDR3 protein: CASSSWDRGRNSPFLL.

For this clonotype: The junction and the germline gene differ at one end; a read error may be behind it. This chain links TRBV5-6 with TRBJ2-1; D unresolved. Germline CDR1 is SGHDT and CDR2 is YYEEEE. The CDR3 is made up of 17 amino acids. In DNA form, the CDR3 reads TGTGCCAGTAGCTTGGAACGGCGCCGCTCTGGGTACAGTGAGCAGTTCTTC. Encoded protein: CASSLERRRSGYSEQFF.

As for this clonotype: At one of its ends the junction is not consistent with the germline gene, which may arise from a read error. CDR3 coding DNA: TGTGCCAGCAGCTTAACAGGGGTCGATGAGCAGTTCTTC. Translation: CASSLTGVDEQFF. V and J are TRBV5-1 and TRBJ2-1; 7 positions match TRBD1. The CDR3 consists of 13 residues. CDR1 is SGHRS and CDR2 is YFSETQ in the germline V gene. Full variable domain (remainder filled in from reference TRBV5-1 and TRBJ2-1): KAGVTQTPRYLIKTRGQQVTLSCSPISGHRSVSWYQQTPGQGLQFLFEYFSETQRNKGNFPGRFSGRQFSNSRSEMNVSTLELGDSALYLCASSLTGVDEQFFGPGTRLTVL.

As for this clonotype: An end of the junction differs from the germline gene, which may be a read error. The chain uses TRBV7-9 and TRBJ1-4; TRBD1 is a possible D gene (5 bases). This CDR3 has 15 amino acids. The germline V gene encodes CDR1 SEHNR and CDR2 FQNEAQ (reference sequence). CDR3: CASSFSTASNEKLFF. In DNA form, the CDR3 reads TGTGCTAGCAGCTTTTCGACAGCAAGTAATGAAAAACTGTTTTTT.

The V call is TRBV12-3 or TRBV12-4, the J call TRBJ2-6; D is perhaps TRBD2 (6 bases). With 5 bases removed from V and 18 bases from J, the gap between germline ends came to 44 bases. The CDR3 extends over 21 amino acids. CDR3 sequence (DNA): TGTGCCAGCAGTCGGACCCGACTAGTCCCCGGTCGGGCCTCTAGGGCCAACGTCTCGACTTTC. This encodes CASSRTRLVPGRASRANVSTF.

Notes on this clonotype: With a much larger clone just one base away, this may be a read error. The gene calls are TRBV7-3 and TRBJ2-1; 7 bases are shared with TRBD2. Germline CDR1 and CDR2: SGHTA and FQGTGA. The CDR3 is 14 amino acids. The CDR3 reads CTSSKRGGGGEQFF. Written as DNA, the CDR3 is TGTACCAGCAGCAAACGGGGTGGGGGGGGTGAGCAGTTCTTC.

With respect to this clonotype: A read error is likely, as this CDR3 ends without the conserved phenylalanine or tryptophan. The V gene is TRBV14, the J gene TRBJ2-3; TRBD1 agrees at 8 bases. V gave up 2 bases and J gave up 5 bases; unmatched junction bases: 9. This CDR3 spans 16 amino acids. The germline CDR1 and CDR2 sequences are SGHDN and FVKESK. The CDR3 DNA sequence: TGTGCCAGCAGCCAACGACAGGGGAGAGGAATAGATACGCAGTATATT. It yields the protein CASSQRQGRGIDTQYI.

Concerning this clonotype itself: The junction does not match germline at one end; this may be a read error. This chain uses TRBV11-2 with TRBJ2-1; TRBD1 agrees at 9 bases. CDR3 length equals 15 residues. Per the germline V gene, CDR1 is SGHAT and CDR2 is FQNNGV. The CDR3, as DNA: TGTGCCAACAGCCTATTGGGACAGGGCTACAATGAGCAGTTCTTC. It codes for CANSLLGQGYNEQFF.

The gene calls are TRBV11-2 and TRBJ2-3; possible D gene TRBD2, 5 bases. Trimming left V 6 bases short and J 2 bases short, with 24 bases between. The CDR3 covers 18 residues. CDR1 and CDR2 (germline): SGHAT, FQNNGV. The CDR3 DNA sequence: TGTGCCAGCAGGGAGGCTCCACAGAGACCAGCGGTCACAGATACGCAGTATTTT. Its translation is CASREAPQRPAVTDTQYF.

J is TRBJ1-5 and V is TRBV28; D is perhaps TRBD1 (5 bases). This CDR3 contains 16 residues. From germline, CDR1 is MDHEN and CDR2 SYDVKM. V was pared by 5 bases and J by 10 bases, with 24 bases between. The CDR3 DNA sequence: TGTGCCAGCAGTGTCGTGTATAGTAAGGGGTATCGACCCCAGCATTTT. As protein: CASSVVYSKGYRPQHF.

The rearrangement joins TRBV28 to TRBJ2-7, with a weak D call TRBD2 (5 bases). Trimming pared 2 bases from V and 5 bases from J, leaving 16 bases between. This CDR3 region has 15 residues. Germline V lookup: CDR1 MDHEN, CDR2 SYDVKM. CDR3 sequence (DNA): TGTGCCAGCAGTTTAGACGGGGAGCGCTTTCACGAGCAGTACTTC. Amino acids: CASSLDGERFHEQYF.

The chain recombines TRBV7-9 with TRBJ1-1; a possible D gene is TRBD1 (6 bases). The CDR3 covers 14 residues. Germline V gene data show CDR1 as SEHNR and CDR2 as FQNEAQ (reference sequence). The V end lost 10 bases, the J end lost 1 base, and 16 bases lay between the germline ends. CDR3 DNA: TGTGCCAACAGTCCTCCAGGGGCGAACACTGAAGCTTTCTTT. Translation gives CANSPPGANTEAFF.

A word on this clonotype: The conserved phenylalanine or tryptophan normally closing the CDR3 is absent here, so this likely arose from a read error. The chain uses TRBV28 and TRBJ1-2; possibly TRBD1 for D (6 bases). CDR1 and CDR2 from the germline V gene are MDHEN and SYDVKM. The CDR3 is 13 residues long. The CDR3 region is CASSMDRVYDYTL. CDR3 in DNA: TGTGCCAGCAGTATGGACAGAGTCTATGACTACACCTTA.

Points on this clonotype: An end of the junction does not agree with germline; a read error may underlie this. This chain links TRBV4-1 with TRBJ2-5; D may be TRBD1 (7 bases). Germline CDR1 and CDR2: MGHRA and YSYEKL. The CDR3 sequence is 15 residues long. DNA for the CDR3: TGTACCGGCAGCCACGCGGGACAGACCCAAGAGACCCAGTACTTC. Its translation: CTGSHAGQTQETQYF.

With regard to this clonotype: The germline gene is not matched at one end of the junction; a read error may be the cause. The V gene is TRBV7-8, the J gene TRBJ1-5; no clear D gene. CDR1 and CDR2 from the germline V gene are SGHVS and FQNEAQ. The CDR3 runs 12 residues. The CDR3 is CASSLAGQPHHF. Here the CDR3 DNA reads TGTGCCAGCAGCTTAGCAGGTCAGCCCCATCATTTT.

Note on this clonotype: The junction shows a germline mismatch at one end, possibly a read error. The gene calls are TRBV11-2 and TRBJ2-7, with TRBD1 as a possible D gene (5 bases). CDR1 is SGHAT and CDR2 is FQNNGV in the germline V gene. The CDR3 runs 14 residues. Written as DNA, the CDR3 is TGTACCAGCAGCTCTAACAGGAACTCCCGCGAGCAGTGCTTC. Its protein product is CTSSSNRNSREQCF. The variable domain in full, with the rest retrieved from reference TRBV11-2 and TRBJ2-7, is EAGVAQSPRYKIIEKRQSVAFWCNPISGHATLYWYQQILGQGPKLLIQFQNNGVVDDSQLPKDRFSAERLKGVDSTLKIQPAKLEDSAVYLCTSSSNRNSREQCFGPGTRLTVT.

Concerning this clonotype itself: Since the CDR3 does not end with the conserved phenylalanine or tryptophan, this likely comes from a read error. This chain connects TRBV5-5 to TRBJ1-1, with D unresolved. There are 15 residues in the CDR3. Per germline, CDR1 SGHKS and CDR2 YYEKEE (reference sequence). V gave up 8 bases and J gave up 3 bases, with 20 bases separating them. CDR3 sequence: CASSHEGERYTEAFS. CDR3 nucleotide sequence: TGTGCCAGTAGTCATGAGGGTGAGCGGTACACTGAAGCTTTCTCT.

The chain joins TRBV12-3 or TRBV12-4 to TRBJ1-2, with TRBD1 matching 8 bases. V shed 7 bases, J shed 6 bases, and the junction held 10 bases outside the gene matches. This CDR3 is built from 14 residues. The CDR3 DNA reads as TGTGCCAGCATCCCGGGACAGGACTTCCATGGCTACACCTTC. Amino acids: CASIPGQDFHGYTF.

To note about this clonotype: One end of the junction does not line up with germline, which may come from a read error. The chain uses TRBV29-1 and TRBJ2-2; TRBD2 aligns across 10 bases. The CDR3 is 15 amino acids. Germline V lookup: CDR1 SQVTM, CDR2 ANQGSEA. In DNA, the CDR3 is TGCAGCGTCGGGACTAGCGTGGCGAACGCCGGGGAGCTGTTTTTT. It is translated as CSVGTSVANAGELFF.

Of note for this clonotype: An end of the junction differs from the germline gene, which may be a read error. The chain recombines TRBV28 with TRBJ2-7; 8 nucleotides agree with TRBD1. CDR1 MDHEN and CDR2 SYDVKM come from the germline V gene. The CDR3 is 15 residues long. CDR3 nucleotides: TGTGCCGGCAGTCCCGCTACAGGGGGAATCAACGAGCAGTATTTC. Translated, it gives CAGSPATGGINEQYF.

This clonotype is labeled as medium-sized. The gene calls are TRBV4-2 and TRBJ2-3; 7 bases are a match to TRBD2. V dropped 3 bases and J dropped 5; count of bases not matched to a gene: 5. The CDR3 is made up of 14 amino acids. Germline V gene data show CDR1 as LGHNA and CDR2 as YNFKEQ. This chain's CDR3 is CASSQAGVKDTQYF. In nucleotides, the CDR3 is TGTGCCAGCAGCCAGGCGGGAGTAAAAGATACGCAGTATTTT.

Comment on this clonotype: Compared with germline, one end of the junction differs, possibly owing to a read error. The chain uses TRBV20-1 and TRBJ1-2; perhaps TRBD1 as D (5 bases). The CDR3 consists of 14 residues. Germline CDR1 and CDR2: DFQATT and SNEGSKA (reference sequence). CDR3 nucleotides: TGCAGCGCTAGAGATTGGGGGGACGGGTATGGCTACACCTTC. Translation: CSARDWGDGYGYTF.

A word on this clonotype: This is likely a read error, given that the CDR3 carries no conserved phenylalanine or tryptophan at its end. The rearrangement uses TRBV6-1 and TRBJ2-1; 11 nucleotides align to TRBD2. CDR1 is MNHNS and CDR2 is SASEGT in the germline V gene. V was pared by 1 base and J by 6 bases, with 2 bases of the junction left unmatched. The CDR3 has 15 amino acids. The CDR3 DNA follows: TGTGCCAGCAGTGAAGGGACTAGCGGGTGCAATGAGCAGTTCATC. Its translation is CASSEGTSGCNEQFI.

This clonotype ranks as medium-sized. V usage is TRBV12-3 or TRBV12-4 and J usage is TRBJ1-1; 9 nucleotides align to TRBD1. The V gene end was trimmed by 6 bases and the J gene end by 11 bases; junction bases not matched to a gene: 7. The CDR3 spans 12 residues. The CDR3 is CASSRDREAAFF. As DNA, the CDR3 is TGTGCCAGCAGCCGGGACAGGGAAGCGGCTTTCTTT.

This rearrangement joins TRBV11-2 to TRBJ2-2, with a weak D call TRBD1 (6 bases). Germline CDR1 and CDR2: SGHAT and FQNNGV. The CDR3 has 15 amino acids. Trimming removed 9 bases at V and 5 bases at J, with 19 bases between. Written as DNA, the CDR3 is TGTGCCAGTAGCCCCACCATGGGGGCAACCGGGGAGCTGTTTTTT. Translating gives CASSPTMGATGELFF. The whole variable domain, filled in from reference TRBV11-2 and TRBJ2-2, reads EAGVAQSPRYKIIEKRQSVAFWCNPISGHATLYWYQQILGQGPKLLIQFQNNGVVDDSQLPKDRFSAERLKGVDSTLKIQPAKLEDSAVYLCASSPTMGATGELFFGEGSRLTVL.